This T cell receptor beta chain was sequenced in a study of CD8 T cells in Susac syndrome. The CDR3 is 14 residues long. The germline gives CDR1 MNHEY, CDR2 SVGAGI. The V segment lost 6 bases and the J segment 1 base; nucleotides outside the gene matches: 6. RNA was extracted with the RNeasy kit, and a quantity of roughly 0.5 to 1 ug was reverse transcribed using random hexamers. TCRdb analysed the immunoSEQ multiplex PCR reads with MiXCR anew, one entry per CDR3 protein. The sample consists of some 110,000 distinct CDR3 sequences, 85% to 95% of them appearing once. The chain uses TRBV6-5 and TRBJ2-7; the match to TRBD1 covers 7 bases. The receptor's source is a human donor with multiple sclerosis. Sequenced material: CD8+ T cells from PBMCs. Here the CDR3 reads CASSSGQFSYEQYF. CDR3 DNA sequence: TGTGCCAGCAGCTCGGGACAGTTTTCCTACGAGCAGTACTTC.